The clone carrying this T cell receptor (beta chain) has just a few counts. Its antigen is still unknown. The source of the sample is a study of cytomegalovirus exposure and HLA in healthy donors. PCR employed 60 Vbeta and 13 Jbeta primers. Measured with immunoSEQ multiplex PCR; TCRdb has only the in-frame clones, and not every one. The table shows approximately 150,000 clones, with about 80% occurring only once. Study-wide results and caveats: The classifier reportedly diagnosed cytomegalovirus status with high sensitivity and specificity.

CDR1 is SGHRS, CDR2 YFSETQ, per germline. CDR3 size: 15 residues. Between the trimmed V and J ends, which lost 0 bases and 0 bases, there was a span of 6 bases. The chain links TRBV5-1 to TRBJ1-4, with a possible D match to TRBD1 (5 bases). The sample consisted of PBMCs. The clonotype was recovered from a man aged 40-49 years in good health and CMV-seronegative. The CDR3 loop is CASSLGQSTNEKLFF. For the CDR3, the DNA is TGCGCCAGCAGCTTGGGACAGTCAACTAATGAAAAACTGTTTTTT.